A single sample is the source of the 32 T cell receptor beta chains below, sequenced in a study of cytomegalovirus exposure and HLA in healthy donors. The PCR made use of 60 Vbeta and 13 Jbeta primers. Profiled with immunoSEQ multiplex PCR; TCRdb holds only in-frame clones, not every one. The table records more than 110,000 clones, roughly 73% of them present only once. The material sequenced was PBMCs. The receptors come from a middle-aged woman in good health and CMV-seronegative.

This chain uses TRBV27 with TRBJ1-6; no firm D call. CDR3 length: 15 residues. Germline loops: CDR1 MNHEY, CDR2 SMNVEV (reference sequence). Trimming took 3 bases from V and 7 from J, leaving 13 bases between them. DNA for the CDR3: TGTGCCAGCAGTTTGCAGCCCGGAGTGAATTCACCCCTCCACTTT. Translation gives CASSLQPGVNSPLHF.

The V call is TRBV5-4, the J call TRBJ2-5; 7 positions agree with TRBD1. Per the germline V gene, CDR1 is SGHNT and CDR2 is YYREEE (reference sequence). The CDR3 runs to 14 residues. The trim removed 5 bases at V and 0 bases at J, leaving 4 bases unmatched. CDR3 nucleotides: TGTGCCAGCAGTGGAGGACAGGACCAAGAGACCCAGTACTTC. It is translated as CASSGGQDQETQYF.

This chain links TRBV5-8 with TRBJ1-1; D gene uncertain. Trimming pared 7 bases from V and 1 base from J, leaving 14 bases between. This CDR3 spans 14 amino acids. The V gene's germline CDR1 is SGHTS and CDR2 YDEGEE. CDR3 DNA: TGTGCCAGCCCCTACCTCCTTAGGAACACTGAAGCTTTCTTT. Translated: CASPYLLRNTEAFF. The whole variable domain, remainder taken from reference TRBV5-8 and TRBJ1-1, is EAGVTQSPTHLIKTRGQQATLRCSPISGHTSVYWYQQALGLGLQFLLWYDEGEERNRGNFPPRFSGRQFPNYSSELNVNALELEDSALYLCASPYLLRNTEAFFGQGTRLTVV.

This clone came up once. V is TRBV4-2 and J is TRBJ1-1; the match to TRBD1 covers 9 bases. Germline values: CDR1 LGHNA, CDR2 YNFKEQ. CDR3 length equals 15 residues. V was clipped by 3 bases and J by 4 bases; unmatched bases: 6. The CDR3 region is CASSQPETGGTEAFF. The CDR3 bases are TGTGCCAGCAGCCAGCCGGAGACAGGGGGCACTGAAGCTTTCTTT.

This chain uses TRBV11-2 with TRBJ1-2; 7 bases fit TRBD1. Germline trimming cut 5 bases from V and 0 bases from J; bases unmatched to any gene: 9. The CDR3 has 16 amino acids. Germline values: CDR1 SGHAT, CDR2 FQNNGV. CDR3 DNA sequence: TGTGCCAGCAGCACATACAGGGGCAGCCCTAACTATGGCTACACCTTC. Translating gives CASSTYRGSPNYGYTF.

The V call is TRBV9, the J call TRBJ2-5; TRBD2 matches at 10 bases. V trimming: 2 bases; J trimming: 3 bases; junction bases outside the gene matches: 7. Germline V gene sequence: CDR1 SGDLS, CDR2 YYNGEE. This CDR3 contains 16 residues. The CDR3: CASSVRPSGGKETQYF. The CDR3 DNA follows: TGTGCCAGCAGCGTCCGGCCTAGCGGGGGTAAAGAGACCCAGTACTTC.

This chain links TRBV6-5 with TRBJ2-2, with 8 nucleotides matching TRBD2. CDR3 length equals 15 residues. The V and J ends lost 0 bases and 5 bases, in that order; junction bases with no gene match: 2. Germline V gene lookup returns CDR1 MNHEY and CDR2 SVGAGI. The CDR3 reads CASSYSSGVTGELFF. The CDR3 region has the DNA TGTGCCAGCAGTTACTCTAGCGGGGTTACCGGGGAGCTGTTTTTT.

This clone showed up just a few times. V gene TRBV10-3 combines with J gene TRBJ2-3; D possibly corresponds to TRBD1 (5 bases). Germline CDR1 is ENHRY and CDR2 is SYGVKD. There are 14 residues in the CDR3. The V and J ends lost 6 bases and 1 base respectively, with 11 bases between them. The CDR3 DNA reads TGTGCCATCAGGCACTCCAGGGGCACAGATACGCAGTATTTT. Its translation is CAIRHSRGTDTQYF.

This chain connects TRBV4-1 to TRBJ2-1, with TRBD1 matching over 7 bases. Germline V gene lookup returns CDR1 MGHRA and CDR2 YSYEKL. The CDR3 sequence is 15 residues long. With 2 bases clipped from V and 6 bases from J, the junction kept 7 bases outside the gene matches. The DNA for the CDR3 is TGCGCCAGCAGCCAAACCCAGGGGGTCCTCAATGAGCAGTTCTTC. Protein sequence: CASSQTQGVLNEQFF.

The J gene is TRBJ2-3, the V gene TRBV20-1; tentatively, D is TRBD2 (5 bases). This CDR3 is built from 11 residues. CDR1 and CDR2 (germline): DFQATT, SNEGSKA (reference sequence). V was shortened by 3 bases and J by 6 bases, with 7 bases between the two germline ends. CDR3 sequence reads: CSASRGDTQYF. CDR3 coding DNA: TGCAGTGCTAGCCGCGGGGATACGCAGTATTTT.

This chain uses TRBV7-2 with TRBJ2-6; 9 bases are shared with TRBD1. Germline V gene data show CDR1 as SGHTA and CDR2 as FQGNSA. The CDR3 sequence is 17 residues long. V shed 3 bases, J shed 2 bases, and the junction held 5 bases outside the gene matches. CDR3 in amino acids: CASSLDRGFTGANVLTF. Written as DNA, the CDR3 is TGTGCCAGCAGCTTGGACAGGGGATTCACTGGGGCCAACGTCCTGACTTTC.

The CDR3 sequence: CASSLDNINQPQHF. CDR3 sequence (DNA): TGTGCCAGCAGCTTAGACAACATCAATCAGCCCCAGCATTTT. The chain uses TRBV7-2 and TRBJ1-5; D is unclear. Trimming took 1 base from V and 3 from J, leaving 7 bases between them. CDR3 size: 14 residues. From germline, CDR1 is SGHTA and CDR2 FQGNSA.

This chain joins TRBV19 and TRBJ1-2, with TRBD1 identical over 8 bases. The V segment lost 7 bases and the J segment 3 bases; nucleotides outside the gene matches: 4. The CDR3 has 13 amino acids. CDR1 and CDR2 (germline): LNHDA, SQIVND (reference sequence). The CDR3 DNA reads as TGTGCCAGTAAGCCAGGGGGCGACTATGGCTACACCTTC. This codes for CASKPGGDYGYTF.

The genes are TRBV19 and TRBJ2-7; D is perhaps TRBD1 (5 bases). The germline V and J ends were trimmed by 3 bases and 3 bases, with 18 bases remaining between them. CDR1 and CDR2 from the germline V gene are LNHDA and SQIVND (reference sequence). The CDR3 is 16 amino acids. The CDR3 reads CASSISLRLDNYEQYF. The DNA of the CDR3 is TGTGCCAGTAGTATTTCCCTCAGGTTGGACAACTACGAGCAGTACTTC.

This clone was detected a few times. The chain uses TRBV7-9 and TRBJ2-1; D may be TRBD1 (5 bases). The CDR3 has 11 residues. Between the trimmed V and J ends, which lost 11 bases and 4 bases, there was a span of 9 bases. Germline CDR1 reads SEHNR; CDR2 reads FQNEAQ (reference sequence). CDR3 sequence: CAAGRYNEQFF. CDR3 bases: TGTGCCGCAGGGCGGTACAATGAGCAGTTCTTC.

The chain joins TRBV9 to TRBJ2-1; weak D call: TRBD1 (7 bases). The length of the CDR3 is 14 residues. Trimming stripped 1 base from V and 12 bases from J, with 17 bases between. From germline, CDR1 is SGDLS and CDR2 YYNGEE. CDR3 in amino acids: CASSVQGGSGVQFF. The CDR3 coding sequence is TGTGCCAGCAGCGTACAGGGGGGTTCTGGAGTGCAGTTCTTC.

This chain uses TRBV9 with TRBJ1-3; D remains unclear. This CDR3 contains 17 residues. CDR1 SGDLS and CDR2 YYNGEE come from the germline V gene. With 4 bases removed from V and 3 bases from J, the gap between germline ends came to 20 bases. CDR3 amino acids: CASSPREPRAYGNTIYF. CDR3 nucleotide sequence: TGTGCCAGCAGCCCACGCGAGCCGAGGGCCTATGGAAACACCATATATTTT.

The sample holds a few counts of this clone. The CDR3 nucleotides read TGTGCCAGCAGCCCGGGGGTTGCTGCTACTAGCACAGATACGCAGTATTTT. Translation gives CASSPGVAATSTDTQYF. This chain links TRBV5-4 with TRBJ2-3, with D maybe TRBD2 (6 bases). Germline lookup yields CDR1 SGHNT and CDR2 YYREEE (reference sequence). V dropped 4 bases and J dropped 0 bases, with 18 bases sitting between them. The CDR3 loop spans 17 amino acids.

The chain links TRBV5-1 to TRBJ2-3; 10 bases match TRBD1. Germline-derived CDR1 and CDR2 are SGHRS and YFSETQ. V lost 3 bases to trimming and J lost 2 bases; unmatched junction nucleotides: 12. CDR3 size: 18 residues. CDR3 region: CASSSGTGESPITDTQYF. The CDR3 nucleotides read TGCGCCAGCAGCTCCGGGACAGGGGAATCTCCGATCACAGATACGCAGTATTTT.

The CDR3 spells CASSLLAGYPSTDTQYF. CDR3 nucleotides: TGTGCCAGCAGCTTATTAGCGGGTTATCCTAGCACAGATACGCAGTATTTT. This rearrangement joins TRBV5-4 to TRBJ2-3, with 7 nucleotides matching TRBD2. The CDR3 consists of 17 residues. Germline V gives CDR1 SGHNT, CDR2 YYREEE (reference sequence). J lost 0 bases, V lost 2 bases, and 9 bases had no gene match.

This chain links TRBV28 with TRBJ1-4; D unresolved. V was pared by 6 bases and J by 8 bases, with 10 bases between. The CDR3 covers 12 residues. The germline V gene encodes CDR1 MDHEN and CDR2 SYDVKM. The CDR3 spells CASRAGGEKLFF. CDR3 in DNA: TGTGCCAGCAGAGCGGGAGGCGAAAAACTGTTTTTT.

The V gene is TRBV29-1, the J gene TRBJ2-7; TRBD1 matches at 10 bases. The CDR3 runs to 12 residues. Germline V lookup: CDR1 SQVTM, CDR2 ANQGSEA. The V segment lost 6 bases and the J segment 7 bases; nucleotides outside the gene matches: 6. The CDR3 nucleotides are TGCAGCGTATTGACAGGGGGCCGGGAGCAGTACGTC. The encoded protein is CSVLTGGREQYV.

The chain employs TRBV2 and TRBJ2-5, with D maybe TRBD1 (6 bases). In germline, CDR1 is SNHLY, CDR2 FYNNEI. The CDR3 has 15 amino acids. The germline V and J ends were trimmed by 4 bases and 1 base, with 13 bases remaining between them. The CDR3 protein is CASSALDRPQETQYF. The DNA for the CDR3 is TGTGCCAGCAGTGCCCTGGACAGACCCCAAGAGACCCAGTACTTC.

V and J are TRBV10-3 and TRBJ2-3; D gene ambiguous. The germline gives CDR1 ENHRY, CDR2 SYGVKD. The CDR3 sequence is 11 residues long. Trimming removed 10 bases at V and 6 bases at J, with 11 bases between. The CDR3 DNA reads as TGTGCCACCAAGGCGGCCGATACGCAGTATTTT. Translated, it gives CATKAADTQYF.

The chain carries TRBV4-1 and TRBJ2-6; TRBD2 matches 7 bases. V shed 4 bases, J shed 1 base, and the junction held 13 bases outside the gene matches. Per the germline V gene, CDR1 is MGHRA and CDR2 is YSYEKL. The CDR3 loop spans 19 amino acids. This CDR3 reads CASSRGEGRVGSGANVLTF. Here the CDR3 DNA reads TGCGCCAGCAGCCGAGGGGAGGGCAGGGTTGGGTCTGGGGCCAACGTCCTGACTTTC.

This clone came up once. The V gene is TRBV28, the J gene TRBJ2-2; the match to TRBD2 covers 9 bases. Trimming at V came to 3 bases and at J to 3 bases, leaving 5 bases not matched to a gene. The CDR3 extends over 16 amino acids. Germline CDR1 reads MDHEN; CDR2 reads SYDVKM. DNA for the CDR3: TGTGCCAGCAGTTTCTCCGGGACTAGCTACACCGGGGAGCTGTTTTTT. Its translation is CASSFSGTSYTGELFF.

The genes are TRBV7-2 and TRBJ1-2; D may be TRBD1 (5 bases). Germline CDR1 reads SGHTA; CDR2 reads FQGNSA. The CDR3 is made up of 15 amino acids. V shed 1 base and J shed 5 bases, with 14 bases lying between them. The chain's CDR3 is CASSLVPTDSYGYTF. The CDR3 DNA reads as TGTGCCAGCAGCTTAGTCCCGACAGATTCGTATGGCTACACCTTC.

This clone occurred a few times. The chain links TRBV6-9 to TRBJ1-2; possibly TRBD1 for D (6 bases). The CDR3 contains 13 residues. Trimming took off 6 bases at V and 8 bases at J, with 16 bases between the two ends. The V gene's germline CDR1 is MNHGY and CDR2 SVAAGI. The CDR3 is CASSFILTGGYTF. The DNA for the CDR3 is TGTGCCAGCAGCTTCATTCTGACAGGCGGCTACACCTTC.

This rearrangement joins TRBV7-6 to TRBJ1-1; TRBD1 is a possible D gene (6 bases). CDR1 is SGHVS, CDR2 FNYEAQ, per germline. V was shortened by 1 base and J by 5 bases, with 8 bases between the two germline ends. This CDR3 has 13 amino acids. The chain's CDR3 is CASSLERGTEAFF. The CDR3 DNA sequence: TGTGCCAGCAGCTTAGAAAGGGGGACTGAAGCTTTCTTT.

The sample holds a few counts of this clone. The junction shows a germline mismatch at one end, possibly a read error. The gene calls are TRBV7-7 and TRBJ1-1; D is uncertain. This CDR3 has 13 amino acids. Germline V gene data show CDR1 as SSHAT and CDR2 as FNYEAQ (reference sequence). The CDR3 DNA sequence: TGTGCTAGCAGCTCCGGGTACAACACTGAAGCTTTCTTT. Translated, it gives CASSSGYNTEAFF. The variable domain in full, completed from reference TRBV7-7 and TRBJ1-1, reads GAGVSQSPRYKVTKRGQDVTLRCDPISSHATLYWYQQALGQGPEFLTYFNYEAQPDKSGLPSDRFSAERPEGSISTLTIQRTEQRDSAMYRCASSSGYNTEAFFGQGTRLTVV.

CDR3 bases: TGTGCCAGCAGCGTAGGGGTGGGCCTGGTCACAGATACGCAGTATTTT. Its translation is CASSVGVGLVTDTQYF. This chain uses TRBV9 with TRBJ2-3, with D uncertain. CDR3 length equals 16 residues. Deletions cut 0 bases from V and 2 bases from J, with 13 bases between. Germline lookup yields CDR1 SGDLS and CDR2 YYNGEE.

This clone was recorded a few times. The chain's CDR3 is CASSWGQNTEAFF. The CDR3 nucleotides are TGTGCCAGCTCTTGGGGGCAGAACACTGAAGCTTTCTTT. The V gene is TRBV6-1, the J gene TRBJ1-1; a weak D match, TRBD1 (6 bases). The V and J ends lost 8 bases and 1 base respectively, with 11 bases between them. Germline V lookup: CDR1 MNHNS, CDR2 SASEGT. The length of the CDR3 is 13 residues.